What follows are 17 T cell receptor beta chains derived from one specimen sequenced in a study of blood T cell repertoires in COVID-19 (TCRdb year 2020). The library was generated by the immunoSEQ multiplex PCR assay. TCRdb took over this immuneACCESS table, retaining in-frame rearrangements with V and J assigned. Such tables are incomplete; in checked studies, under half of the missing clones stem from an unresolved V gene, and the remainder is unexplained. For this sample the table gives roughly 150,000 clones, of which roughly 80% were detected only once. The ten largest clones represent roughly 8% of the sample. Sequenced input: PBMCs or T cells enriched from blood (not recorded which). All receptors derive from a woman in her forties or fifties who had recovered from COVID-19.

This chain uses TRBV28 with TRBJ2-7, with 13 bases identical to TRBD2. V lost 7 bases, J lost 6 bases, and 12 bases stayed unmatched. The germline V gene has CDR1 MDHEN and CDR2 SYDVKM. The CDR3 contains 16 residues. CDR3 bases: TGTGCCAGCACCCCGACCGGGACTAGCGGGATGGGCGAGCAGTACTTC. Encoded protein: CASTPTGTSGMGEQYF.

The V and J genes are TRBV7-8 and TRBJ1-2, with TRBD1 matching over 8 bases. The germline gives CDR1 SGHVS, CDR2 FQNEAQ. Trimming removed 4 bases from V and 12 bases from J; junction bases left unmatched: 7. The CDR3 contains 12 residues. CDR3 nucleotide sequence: TGTGCCAGCAGCTCCAGGGGGCAAGGTCACACCTTC. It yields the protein CASSSRGQGHTF.

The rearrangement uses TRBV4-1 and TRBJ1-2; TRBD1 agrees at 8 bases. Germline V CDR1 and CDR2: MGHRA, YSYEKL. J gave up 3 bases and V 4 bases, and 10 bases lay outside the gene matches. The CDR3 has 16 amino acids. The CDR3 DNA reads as TGCGCCAGCAGCCCGGAAGGGGCAGGGGGCGACTATGGCTACACCTTC. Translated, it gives CASSPEGAGGDYGYTF.

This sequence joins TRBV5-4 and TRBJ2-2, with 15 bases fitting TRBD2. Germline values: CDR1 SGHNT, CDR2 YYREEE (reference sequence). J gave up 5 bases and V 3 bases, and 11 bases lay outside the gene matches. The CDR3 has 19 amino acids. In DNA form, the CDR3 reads TGTGCCAGCAGCTGGACTAGCGGGGGGGCTCTTTTCGGAACCGGGGAGCTGTTTTTT. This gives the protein CASSWTSGGALFGTGELFF. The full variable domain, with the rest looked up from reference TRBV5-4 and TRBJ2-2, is ETGVTQSPTHLIKTRGQQVTLRCSSQSGHNTVSWYQQALGQGPQFIFQYYREEENGRGNFPPRFSGLQFPNYSSELNVNALELDDSALYLCASSWTSGGALFGTGELFFGEGSRLTVL.

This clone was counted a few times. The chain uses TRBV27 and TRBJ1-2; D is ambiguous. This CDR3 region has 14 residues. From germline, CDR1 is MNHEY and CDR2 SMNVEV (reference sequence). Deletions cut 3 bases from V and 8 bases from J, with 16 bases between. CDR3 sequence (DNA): TGTGCCAGCAGTTTGGATAAGGGAACGGGAGGCTACACCTTC. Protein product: CASSLDKGTGGYTF.

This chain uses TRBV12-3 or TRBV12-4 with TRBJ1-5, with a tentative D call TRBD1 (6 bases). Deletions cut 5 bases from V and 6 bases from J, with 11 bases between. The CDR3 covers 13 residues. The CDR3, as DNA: TGTGCCAGCAGTCCCCAGGGGTTTCAGCCCCAGCATTTT. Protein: CASSPQGFQPQHF.

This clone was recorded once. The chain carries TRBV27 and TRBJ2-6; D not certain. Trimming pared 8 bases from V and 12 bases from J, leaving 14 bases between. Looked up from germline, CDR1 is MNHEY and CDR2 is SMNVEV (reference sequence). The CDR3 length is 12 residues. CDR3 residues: CASSPPSSVLTF. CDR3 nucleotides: TGTGCCAGCTCCCCGCCTTCTAGCGTCCTGACTTTC.

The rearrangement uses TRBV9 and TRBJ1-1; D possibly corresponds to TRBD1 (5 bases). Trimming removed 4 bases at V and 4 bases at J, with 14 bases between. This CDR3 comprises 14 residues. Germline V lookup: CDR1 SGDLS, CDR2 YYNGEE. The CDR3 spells CASSLSTGGTEAFF. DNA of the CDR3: TGTGCCAGCAGCCTATCAACCGGGGGCACTGAAGCTTTCTTT.

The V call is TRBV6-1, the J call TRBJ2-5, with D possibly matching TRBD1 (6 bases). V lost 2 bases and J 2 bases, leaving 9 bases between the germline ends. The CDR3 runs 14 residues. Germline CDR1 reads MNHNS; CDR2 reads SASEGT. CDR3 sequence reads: CASSEWGPQETQYF. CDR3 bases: TGTGCCAGCAGTGAATGGGGGCCACAAGAGACCCAGTACTTC.

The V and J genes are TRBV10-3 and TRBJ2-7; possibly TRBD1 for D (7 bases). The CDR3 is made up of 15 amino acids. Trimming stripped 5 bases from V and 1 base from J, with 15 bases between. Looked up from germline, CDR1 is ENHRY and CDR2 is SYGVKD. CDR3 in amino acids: CAISPPGGGSYEQYF. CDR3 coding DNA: TGTGCCATCAGTCCCCCAGGGGGAGGATCCTACGAGCAGTACTTC.

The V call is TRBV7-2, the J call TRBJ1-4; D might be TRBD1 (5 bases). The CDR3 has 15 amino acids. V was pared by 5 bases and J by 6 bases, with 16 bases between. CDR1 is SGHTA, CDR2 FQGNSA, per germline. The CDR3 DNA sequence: TGTGCCAGCAGCCCCCCAGGGCCCGGTCATGAAAAACTGTTTTTT. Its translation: CASSPPGPGHEKLFF.

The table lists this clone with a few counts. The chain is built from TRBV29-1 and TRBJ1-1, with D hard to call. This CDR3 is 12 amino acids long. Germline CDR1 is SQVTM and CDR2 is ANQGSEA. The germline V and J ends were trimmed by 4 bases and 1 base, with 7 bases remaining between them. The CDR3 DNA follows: TGCAGCGTTGTGACGGGGAACACTGAAGCTTTCTTT. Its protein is CSVVTGNTEAFF.

CDR3 DNA: TGCGCCAGCAGCTTGGTTGGCGGGGTATATGACTATGGCTACACCTTC. It translates to CASSLVGGVYDYGYTF. The chain carries TRBV5-1 and TRBJ1-2; D is uncertain. V lost 0 bases and J lost 3, with 15 bases in between. Germline-derived CDR1 and CDR2 are SGHRS and YFSETQ. The CDR3 loop spans 16 amino acids. Combining the CDR3 with reference TRBV5-1 and TRBJ1-2 gives the whole variable domain KAGVTQTPRYLIKTRGQQVTLSCSPISGHRSVSWYQQTPGQGLQFLFEYFSETQRNKGNFPGRFSGRQFSNSRSEMNVSTLELGDSALYLCASSLVGGVYDYGYTFGSGTRLTVV.

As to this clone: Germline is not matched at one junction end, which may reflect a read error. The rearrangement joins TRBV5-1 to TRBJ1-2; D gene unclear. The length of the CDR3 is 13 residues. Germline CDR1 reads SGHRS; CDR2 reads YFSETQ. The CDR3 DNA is TGCGCCAGCAGATTGGAACTTAACTATGGCTACACCTTC. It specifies CASRLELNYGYTF.

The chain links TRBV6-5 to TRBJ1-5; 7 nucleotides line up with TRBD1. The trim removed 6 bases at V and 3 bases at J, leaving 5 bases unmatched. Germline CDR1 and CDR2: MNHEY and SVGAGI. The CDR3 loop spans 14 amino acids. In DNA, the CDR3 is TGTGCCAGCAGCCCGGGACAGTCCAATCAGCCCCAGCATTTT. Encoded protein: CASSPGQSNQPQHF.

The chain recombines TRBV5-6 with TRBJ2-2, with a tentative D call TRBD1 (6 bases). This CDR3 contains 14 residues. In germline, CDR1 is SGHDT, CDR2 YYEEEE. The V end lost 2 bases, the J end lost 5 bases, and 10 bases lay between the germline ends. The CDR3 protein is CASSFPGQTGELFF. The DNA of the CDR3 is TGTGCCAGCAGCTTCCCCGGACAGACCGGGGAGCTGTTTTTT.

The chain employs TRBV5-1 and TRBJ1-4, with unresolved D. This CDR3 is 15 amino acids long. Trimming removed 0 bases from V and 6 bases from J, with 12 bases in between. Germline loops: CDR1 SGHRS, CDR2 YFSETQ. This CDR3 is CASSLAGRRDEKLFF. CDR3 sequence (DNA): TGCGCCAGCAGCTTGGCCGGGCGGCGGGATGAAAAACTGTTTTTT.